The sequence of this T cell receptor (beta chain) was determined in a study of cytomegalovirus exposure and HLA in healthy donors. The table came from immunoSEQ multiplex PCR; TCRdb's copy has only in-frame clones and leaves some out. Of approximately 180,000 clones in the sample, about nine tenths were seen once. Trimming left V 2 bases short and J 3 bases short, with 11 bases between. Germline CDR1 is SGHRS and CDR2 is YFSETQ. There are 14 residues in the CDR3. This clone was detected ten times or more. Its cognate antigen is unknown. Study conclusions and caveats: Associated with cytomegalovirus, according to the listing, were about 160 TCR beta chains. Reports indicated that the classifier achieved high specificity and sensitivity in diagnosing cytomegalovirus status. In vitro assays verified that a few CMV-associated chains recognized CMV antigens specifically.

The V and J genes are TRBV5-1 and TRBJ2-5; possibly TRBD1 for D (5 bases). Sample: PBMCs. This clonotype was obtained from a man aged 18-30 years in good health and CMV-seropositive. This CDR3 reads CASSFSQGKETQYF. The CDR3 DNA is TGCGCCAGCAGCTTCAGCCAGGGTAAAGAGACCCAGTACTTC. The complete variable domain, with remaining parts taken from reference TRBV5-1 and TRBJ2-5, reads KAGVTQTPRYLIKTRGQQVTLSCSPISGHRSVSWYQQTPGQGLQFLFEYFSETQRNKGNFPGRFSGRQFSNSRSEMNVSTLELGDSALYLCASSFSQGKETQYFGPGTRLLVL.